The source of this T cell receptor (beta chain) is a study of regulatory T cells in long-lasting Graves disease. This clonotype has a handful of counts. V was cut by 0 bases and J by 7 bases, with 9 bases left in between. This CDR3 contains 13 residues. The germline V gene encodes CDR1 LGHNA and CDR2 YNFKEQ. Indicated time point: newly diagnosed GD, antithyroid drugs for less than 3 months. Generation of the TCR library employed RNA extracted from PBMCs. A roughly 8.1-milliliter sample of peripheral blood was drawn into EDTA tubes. Libraries of TCR beta came from iRepertoire HTBI primers plus Arm-PCR of CDR3 regions. TCRdb processed the multiplex PCR reads anew with MiXCR; each CDR3 protein has one entry. The sample consists of some 250,000 distinct CDR3 sequences, about 20% of them appearing once. The same specimen was also included in a second study, on T cells in Graves' hyperthyroidism and ophthalmopathy. That publication notes: Hyperthyroidism of Graves' type that showed no ophthalmopathy progression within 18 months was stable. Uncontrolled infections, other autoimmune diseases, pregnancy or lactation led to exclusion of patients.

The chain links TRBV4-2 to TRBJ2-5, with D possibly TRBD2 on 5 matching bases. The material was peripheral blood mononuclear cells (PBMCs), obtained at new diagnosis, from a patient treated with antithyroid drugs. This clonotype originated in a woman aged 25 to 39 with Graves disease. The CDR3 DNA sequence: TGTGCCAGCAGCCAAGACGGCCGGGGGACCCAGTACTTC. Translating gives CASSQDGRGTQYF.